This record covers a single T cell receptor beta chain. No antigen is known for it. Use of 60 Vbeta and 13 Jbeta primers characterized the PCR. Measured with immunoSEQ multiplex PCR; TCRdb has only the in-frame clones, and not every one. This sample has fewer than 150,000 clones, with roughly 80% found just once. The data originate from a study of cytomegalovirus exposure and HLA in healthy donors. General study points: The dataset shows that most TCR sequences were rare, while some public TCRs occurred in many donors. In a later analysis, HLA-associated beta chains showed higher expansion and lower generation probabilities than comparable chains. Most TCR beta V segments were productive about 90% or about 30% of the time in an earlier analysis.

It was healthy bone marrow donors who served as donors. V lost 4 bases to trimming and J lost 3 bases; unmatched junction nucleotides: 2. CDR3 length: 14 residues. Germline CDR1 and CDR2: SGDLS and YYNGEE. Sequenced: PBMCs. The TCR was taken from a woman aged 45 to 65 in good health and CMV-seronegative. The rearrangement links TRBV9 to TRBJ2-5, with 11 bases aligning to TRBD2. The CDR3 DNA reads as TGTGCCAGCAGCTCGGGACTAGCGGAAGAGACCCAGTACTTC. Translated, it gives CASSSGLAEETQYF. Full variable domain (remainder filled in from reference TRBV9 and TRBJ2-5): DSGVTQTPKHLITATGQRVTLRCSPRSGDLSVYWYQQSLDQGLQFLIQYYNGEERAKGNILERFSAQQFPDLHSELNLSSLELGDSALYFCASSSGLAEETQYFGPGTRLLVL.